This TCR beta chain was retrieved from a study of shared clonotypes between healthy human individuals. Running of the assay took place at deep level. The method was immunoSEQ multiplex PCR; TCRdb's version includes in-frame clones alone and lacks a portion of them. The sample contains 2.3 million or so clones, approximately 93% of which appear only once. Germline V CDR1 and CDR2: MDHEN, SYDVKM. The CDR3 has 14 residues. V gave up 7 bases and J gave up 7 bases, with 16 bases separating them. General study findings and limits: Estimated richness values were generally larger in naive subsets than in memory subsets.

Concerning this clone: Its target is not known.

The source of this sequence is a man in his late teens or twenties in good health. Some clones in this sample may be carry-over from other donors' samples. The source material was naive CD4+ T cells from PBMCs. Subset specified: CD45RA+ positively selected. The chain is built from TRBV28 and TRBJ1-4; TRBD1 might be the D (6 bases). The CDR3, as DNA: TGTGCCAGCACCATTGGAGGGGGTGGTGAAAAACTGTTTTTT. Protein: CASTIGGGGEKLFF. The entire variable domain, with the rest obtained from reference TRBV28 and TRBJ1-4, is as follows: DVKVTQSSRYLVKRTGEKVFLECVQDMDHENMFWYRQDPGLGLRLIYFSYDVKMKEKGDIPEGYSVSREKKERFSLILESASTNQTSMYLCASTIGGGGEKLFFGSGTQLSVL.